This record looks at one T cell receptor beta chain sequence and its context. The antigen is unknown. Uncontrolled infection, other autoimmune disease, pregnancy or lactation disqualified patients from enrolment. This record comes from a study of T cells in Graves' hyperthyroidism and ophthalmopathy. General observations from the study: Stable hyperthyroidism was separated from ophthalmopathy by a model based on 13 V-J features.

The CDR3 is made up of 13 amino acids. In germline, CDR1 is MNHNS, CDR2 SASEGT. Losses at the gene ends were 4 bases for V and 6 bases for J; bases not matched to a gene: 4. It was RNA transcripts that yielded the amplified TCR beta CDR3 regions. HTBI primers were the set used in a first-round RT-PCR of the TCR CDR3. MiXCR, applied by TCRdb to the multiplex PCR reads, yields one record per CDR3 protein. The data hold some 180,000 distinct CDR3 sequences, with over 15% observed a single time. The source material was blood. The receptor's source is a woman between 45 and 65 years old with Graves' hyperthyroidism. The chain carries TRBV6-1 and TRBJ1-2; 8 bases match TRBD1. DNA for the CDR3: TGTGCCAGCAGTGGTGGACAGGGAAATGGCTACACCTTC. Translation gives CASSGGQGNGYTF.